This entry lists 18 T cell receptor beta chains sequenced from one sample in a study of shared clonotypes between healthy human individuals. Naive CD8 cells were CD45RO-negative, positively selected for CCR7, excluding terminally differentiated effector memory CD45RA+ cells. Profiled with immunoSEQ multiplex PCR; TCRdb holds only in-frame clones, not every one. The table shows more than 2 million clones, with 85% to 95% occurring only once. Sample: naive CD8+ T cells from PBMCs. The receptor source for this set is a man aged 18 to 35 in good health. Some clones in this sample may be carry-over from other donors' samples.

V and J are TRBV10-3 and TRBJ2-6; D not certain. Trimming removed 0 bases at V and 2 bases at J, with 20 bases between. Looked up from germline, CDR1 is ENHRY and CDR2 is SYGVKD. This CDR3 has 20 amino acids. Written as DNA, the CDR3 is TGTGCCATCAGTGAGTCGGCCCCTGGGTTCCCGAGGACTGGGGCCAACGTCCTGACTTTC. This codes for CAISESAPGFPRTGANVLTF.

The V call is TRBV6-5, the J call TRBJ2-3; D is uncertain. Germline values: CDR1 MNHEY, CDR2 SVGAGI. This CDR3 comprises 14 residues. V was cut by 7 bases and J by 1 base, with 12 bases left in between. The CDR3 here is CASTESWGTDTQYF. The CDR3 coding sequence is TGTGCCAGCACCGAATCGTGGGGCACAGATACGCAGTATTTT.

The genes are TRBV9 and TRBJ2-7, with D perhaps TRBD2 (6 bases). The germline V gene has CDR1 SGDLS and CDR2 YYNGEE. V lost 0 bases and J lost 6, with 13 bases in between. The CDR3 runs 14 residues. CDR3 nucleotides: TGTGCCAGCAGCGTAGTGGGGGGTAGCGGCGAGCAGTACTTC. Translation: CASSVVGGSGEQYF.

This clone occurred once. The chain has TRBV7-2 and TRBJ2-2, with 10 bases lining up with TRBD2. The germline V gene has CDR1 SGHTA and CDR2 FQGNSA. The junction had 9 bases not matched to a gene; V was cut back by 5 bases and J by 3 bases. The CDR3 runs 17 residues. CDR3 sequence: CASSHLGTSVDTGELFF. The CDR3 nucleotides read TGTGCCAGCAGCCACTTGGGGACTAGCGTAGACACCGGGGAGCTGTTTTTT.

The V gene is TRBV7-5, the J gene TRBJ1-5. TRBV7-5 is shown as a pseudogene. This CDR3 comprises 16 residues. The CDR3 coding sequence is TGTGTCAGAAGTAACAAGGTGGGGTGGTACAATCAGCCCCAGCATTTT. Protein product: CVRSNKVGWYNQPQHF.

The chain uses TRBV9 and TRBJ2-2, with a weak D call TRBD2 (7 bases). V gave up 4 bases and J gave up 3 bases, with 19 bases separating them. The CDR3 length is 17 residues. Looked up from germline, CDR1 is SGDLS and CDR2 is YYNGEE. Here the CDR3 DNA reads TGTGCCAGCAGCCGCCCCCGGGGGCTAGCGGACACCGGGGAGCTGTTTTTT. Encoded protein: CASSRPRGLADTGELFF. Full variable domain (rest looked up from reference TRBV9 and TRBJ2-2): DSGVTQTPKHLITATGQRVTLRCSPRSGDLSVYWYQQSLDQGLQFLIQYYNGEERAKGNILERFSAQQFPDLHSELNLSSLELGDSALYFCASSRPRGLADTGELFFGEGSRLTVL.

This chain uses TRBV28 with TRBJ2-7, with D perhaps TRBD2 (7 bases). Germline lookup yields CDR1 MDHEN and CDR2 SYDVKM. Trimming removed 1 base from V and 4 bases from J, with 11 bases in between. CDR3 size: 14 residues. The chain's CDR3 is CASSLLGGEYEQYF. CDR3 sequence (DNA): TGTGCCAGCAGTTTATTAGGGGGGGAGTACGAGCAGTACTTC.

The rearrangement uses TRBV27 and TRBJ2-7; 8 bases map to TRBD1. Germline lookup yields CDR1 MNHEY and CDR2 SMNVEV (reference sequence). This CDR3 is 13 amino acids long. V lost 7 bases to trimming and J lost 4 bases; unmatched junction nucleotides: 6. CDR3 loop: CASMAGGGYEQYF. DNA for the CDR3: TGTGCCAGCATGGCAGGGGGCGGGTACGAGCAGTACTTC.

This clone was recorded only once. This chain uses TRBV7-3 with TRBJ2-7; D gene ambiguous. CDR1 SGHTA and CDR2 FQGTGA come from the germline V gene. The CDR3 is 13 residues long. Trimming pared 5 bases from V and 4 bases from J, leaving 12 bases between. The CDR3 protein is CASSPYLGYEQYF. CDR3 sequence (DNA): TGTGCCAGCAGCCCCTACCTAGGTTACGAGCAGTACTTC.

This chain's CDR3 is CSAPQGINTEAFF. CDR3 DNA sequence: TGCAGCGCTCCACAGGGAATCAACACTGAAGCTTTCTTT. The V call is TRBV29-1, the J call TRBJ1-1; possibly TRBD1 for D (6 bases). This CDR3 is built from 13 residues. CDR1 is SQVTM and CDR2 is ANQGSEA in the germline V gene. Trimming cost V 7 bases and J 2 bases, with 14 bases left between them.

This chain joins TRBV2 and TRBJ2-7; D gene ambiguous. Trimming took 1 base from V and 4 from J, leaving 8 bases between them. This CDR3 region has 13 residues. Per the germline V gene, CDR1 is SNHLY and CDR2 is FYNNEI. The CDR3 nucleotides are TGTGCCAGCAGTGAAGGATTCCAATACGAGCAGTACTTC. It is translated as CASSEGFQYEQYF.

The V and J genes are TRBV11-2 and TRBJ2-4, with D tentatively TRBD1 (5 bases). Per the germline V gene, CDR1 is SGHAT and CDR2 is FQNNGV. The CDR3 is 13 residues long. The V end lost 5 bases, the J end lost 5 bases, and 10 bases lay between the germline ends. CDR3 protein: CASSLPRENIQYF. CDR3 in DNA: TGTGCCAGCAGCCTACCCAGGGAAAACATTCAGTACTTC.

On this clone: Other DNA sequences of this sample code for an identical CDR3. The chain couples TRBV5-4 to TRBJ2-7; D gene unclear. The CDR3 covers 13 residues. V was pared by 0 bases and J by 0 bases, with 4 bases between. Germline values: CDR1 SGHNT, CDR2 YYREEE (reference sequence). The CDR3 reads CASSLARSYEQYF. CDR3 DNA sequence: TGTGCCAGCAGCTTGGCCCGCTCCTACGAGCAGTACTTC.

This sequence joins TRBV6-1 and TRBJ1-5; D is possibly TRBD1 (6 bases). There are 13 residues in the CDR3. Looked up from germline, CDR1 is MNHNS and CDR2 is SASEGT. The germline V and J ends were trimmed by 1 base and 7 bases, with 8 bases remaining between them. The CDR3 here is CASSEGGGQPQHF. The CDR3 region has the DNA TGTGCCAGCAGTGAAGGGGGGGGCCAGCCCCAGCATTTT.

The rearrangement uses TRBV11-2 and TRBJ1-1; D possibly corresponds to TRBD1 (5 bases). This CDR3 region has 12 residues. Germline values: CDR1 SGHAT, CDR2 FQNNGV. The V gene lost 5 bases and the J gene lost 10 bases, with 14 bases spanning the gap. CDR3 in DNA: TGTGCCAGCAGCCCGGTAGGGGCCGGAGCTTTCTTT. Translating it yields CASSPVGAGAFF.

The chain has TRBV6-4 and TRBJ2-2, with D maybe TRBD1 (5 bases). Trimming cost V 4 bases and J 3 bases, with 6 bases left between them. Germline V gene sequence: CDR1 MRHNA, CDR2 SNTAGT. The CDR3 spans 13 residues. CDR3 sequence reads: CASSAGYTGELFF. In nucleotides, the CDR3 is TGTGCCAGCAGTGCAGGGTACACCGGGGAGCTGTTTTTT.

V is TRBV27 and J is TRBJ1-3; the match to TRBD1 covers 7 bases. The length of the CDR3 is 18 residues. The germline CDR1 and CDR2 sequences are MNHEY and SMNVEV (reference sequence). Losses at the gene ends were 6 bases for V and 2 bases for J; bases not matched to a gene: 16. The CDR3 DNA is TGTGCCAGCAGATCCCTATTCAAACAGGGGAGGACTGGAAACACCATATATTTT. This translates into CASRSLFKQGRTGNTIYF.

The chain uses TRBV27 and TRBJ2-3; 9 bases agree with TRBD2. The CDR3 extends over 15 amino acids. CDR1 and CDR2 from the germline V gene are MNHEY and SMNVEV (reference sequence). V dropped 8 bases and J dropped 0; count of bases not matched to a gene: 6. The CDR3 DNA reads as TGTGCCAGCCGGCTAGCGGGACCGAGCACAGATACGCAGTATTTT. This gives the protein CASRLAGPSTDTQYF.